Listed below are T cell receptor beta chains from one sample, sequenced in a study of T cells after yellow fever vaccination. Each CDR3 protein is one row after TCRdb ran MiXCR on the 5' RACE reads. The sample consists of about 210,000 distinct CDR3 sequences, 5.5% to 8.5% of them appearing once. The sequencing used CD4+ T cells sorted from PBMCs, collected on the day of the yellow fever booster vaccination. These receptors all come from a man younger than 45 who received the YFV17D yellow fever vaccine. Both conserved end residues are part of each CDR3. The order of the fields is clone size, V gene, J gene, D gene, CDR3 protein, CDR3 DNA. The D gene is left open where the match is weak. The size of a clone is reported for some rows only, either as once, few or many, or as a class for expanded clones.

>few|TRBV20-1|TRBJ1-1|.
CSASLVGRSTEAFF
TGCAGTGCTAGTTTGGTAGGCAGAAGCACTGAAGCTTTCTTT
>.|TRBV6-2/TRBV6-3|TRBJ2-7|.
CASSYKEPAGYEQYF
TGTGCCAGCAGTTATAAGGAGCCAGCGGGTTACGAGCAGTACTTC
>many|TRBV27|TRBJ2-1|TRBD2
CASSSGLAGTGGYEQFF
TGTGCCAGCAGTTCCGGACTAGCGGGTACGGGTGGGTATGAGCAGTTCTTC
>.|TRBV5-5|TRBJ2-6|.
CASSSTASSGANVLTF
TGTGCCAGCAGCTCCACAGCGAGCTCTGGGGCCAACGTCCTGACTTTC
>.|TRBV27|TRBJ2-5|.
CASRERTVQETQYF
TGTGCCAGCCGGGAAAGGACGGTTCAAGAGACCCAGTACTTC
>many|TRBV5-1|TRBJ2-1|.
CASSLGGVGFLAGNNEQFF
TGCGCCAGCAGCTTGGGGGGGGTTGGATTTCTTGCGGGAAACAATGAGCAGTTCTTC
>few|TRBV7-9|TRBJ2-7|TRBD1
CASSVNRDRLNEQYF
TGTGCCAGCAGCGTAAACCGGGACAGACTTAACGAGCAGTACTTC
>many|TRBV14|TRBJ2-1|.
CASSVTGPLYVEQFF
TGTGCCAGCAGCGTAACTGGACCGCTTTACGTGGAGCAGTTCTTC
>few|TRBV20-1|TRBJ2-3|TRBD2
CSAKSGNGVDTQYF
TGCAGTGCTAAAAGCGGGAATGGGGTAGATACGCAGTATTTT
>many|TRBV7-2|TRBJ2-7|.
CASSLGGTNTYEQYF
TGTGCCAGCAGCTTAGGGGGAACAAACACCTACGAGCAGTACTTC
>.|TRBV30|TRBJ2-3|TRBD2
CAWSVAGGVGLADTQYF
TGTGCCTGGAGTGTAGCGGGGGGGGTAGGCCTGGCAGATACGCAGTATTTT
>.|TRBV19|TRBJ2-2|.
CASSTPSGQGFGTGELFF
TGTGCCAGTAGTACCCCCAGCGGTCAGGGGTTCGGGACCGGGGAGCTGTTTTTT
>.|TRBV20-1|TRBJ1-5|.
CSARPLTGSNSNQPQHF
TGCAGTGCTAGACCTTTAACAGGGTCGAATAGCAATCAGCCCCAGCATTTT
>many|TRBV29-1|TRBJ2-7|.
CSGGLGGYEQYF
TGCAGCGGAGGACTTGGTGGGTACGAGCAGTACTTC
>.|TRBV27|TRBJ2-7|TRBD1
CASSDPGQGYEQYF
TGTGCCAGCAGCGATCCGGGACAGGGCTACGAGCAGTACTTC
>few|TRBV6-5|TRBJ2-7|.
CASSYFWGTGAQYF
TGTGCCAGCAGTTATTTCTGGGGCACCGGGGCGCAGTACTTC
>.|TRBV9|TRBJ2-5|.
CASSVAVSEETQYF
TGTGCCAGCAGCGTAGCAGTTAGCGAGGAGACCCAGTACTTC
>.|TRBV6-5|TRBJ2-5|TRBD2
CASSRSGGAQYF
TGTGCCAGCAGTCGCTCGGGGGGGGCCCAGTACTTC
>.|TRBV20-1|TRBJ2-4|TRBD2
CSAVKAGAPVIQYF
TGCAGTGCGGTCAAAGCGGGAGCCCCAGTCATTCAGTACTTC
>few|TRBV7-8|TRBJ2-7|TRBD2
CASSNGLAEADYEGQYF
TGTGCCAGCAGCAACGGACTAGCGGAGGCCGACTACGAGGGGCAGTACTTC
>.|TRBV21-1|TRBJ2-1|.
CASSNTQAGYNEQFF
TGTGCCAGCAGCAATACCCAAGCGGGCTACAATGAGCAGTTCTTC
>.|TRBV29-1|TRBJ1-1|.
CSVVSSHGFAFF
TGCAGCGTTGTTTCTTCACACGGGTTTGCTTTCTTT
>few|TRBV7-2|TRBJ2-7|TRBD2
CASSSQAGETYEQYF
TGTGCCAGCAGCTCCCAAGCGGGAGAGACCTACGAGCAGTACTTC
>.|TRBV7-9|TRBJ2-7|TRBD2
CASSLQTSGNVEQYF
TGTGCCAGCAGCTTGCAGACTAGCGGGAACGTCGAGCAGTACTTC
>many|TRBV6-5|TRBJ2-1|TRBD2
CASSYRGSINEQFF
TGTGCCAGCAGTTACCGCGGGAGTATAAATGAGCAGTTCTTC
>many|TRBV12-3/TRBV12-4|TRBJ1-5|.
CASTASEGNQPQHF
TGTGCCAGCACCGCGAGTGAAGGCAATCAGCCCCAGCATTTT
>many|TRBV5-1|TRBJ2-1|TRBD1
CASGRGQPYNEQFF
TGCGCCAGCGGTAGGGGACAGCCCTACAATGAGCAGTTCTTC
>.|TRBV6-2/TRBV6-3|TRBJ2-1|.
CASSKAYNEQFF
TGTGCCAGCAGTAAAGCCTACAATGAGCAGTTCTTC